Below, 27 T cell receptor beta chains from the same sample are listed, as sequenced in a study of blood T cell repertoires in COVID-19. Repertoires were generated with immunoSEQ multiplex PCR, while TCRdb's copy carries only in-frame clones and drops some. The sample lists about 340,000 clones, about 90% seen once, with around 3.3% in the top ten. The specimen sequenced was peripheral blood. The source is a woman aged 18-35 years who had recovered from COVID-19.

A word on this clone: The sample holds other DNA sequences that translate to the same CDR3. V is TRBV27 and J is TRBJ2-5; 14 nucleotides agree with TRBD2. The CDR3 sequence is 16 residues long. Germline CDR1 is MNHEY and CDR2 is SMNVEV (reference sequence). V trimming: 6 bases; J trimming: 4 bases; junction bases outside the gene matches: 7. The CDR3 nucleotides are TGTGCCAGCAGCCCGGGACTAGCGGGAGTGGGAGAGACCCAGTACTTC. This gives the protein CASSPGLAGVGETQYF.

The chain joins TRBV11-3 to TRBJ2-7, with 8 bases that match TRBD1. The CDR3 totals 14 residues. In germline, CDR1 is SGHNT, CDR2 YENEEA. V shed 3 bases, J shed 4 bases, and the junction held 5 bases outside the gene matches. DNA of the CDR3: TGTGCCAGCAGCTTGGACAGGGAGTATTACGAGCAGTACGTC. This codes for CASSLDREYYEQYV.

The chain joins TRBV5-1 to TRBJ2-2, with 8 bases aligning to TRBD2. After removal of 0 bases from V and 5 bases from J, the junction contained 6 bases not matched to a gene. The CDR3 extends over 16 amino acids. Germline V gene data show CDR1 as SGHRS and CDR2 as YFSETQ. CDR3 DNA: TGCGCCAGCAGCTTGGAGCTAGCGGGTATAACCGGGGAGCTGTTTTTT. Encoded protein: CASSLELAGITGELFF.

In its sample, this clone was seen once. The rearrangement links TRBV19 to TRBJ1-3; D uncertain. V lost 1 base, J lost 0 bases, and 7 bases lay in between. The CDR3 sequence is 15 residues long. Germline V gene lookup returns CDR1 LNHDA and CDR2 SQIVND (reference sequence). CDR3: CASSIGGNSGNTIYF. In nucleotides, the CDR3 is TGTGCCAGTAGTATAGGAGGGAACTCTGGAAACACCATATATTTT.

The chain is built from TRBV11-3 and TRBJ1-1; D perhaps matches TRBD1 (5 bases). V lost 5 bases and J lost 1, with 17 bases in between. This CDR3 is built from 16 residues. The germline V gene encodes CDR1 SGHNT and CDR2 YENEEA. The DNA for the CDR3 is TGTGCCAGCAGCCACGGGGGGAGGGACCGGAACACTGAAGCTTTCTTT. Translating gives CASSHGGRDRNTEAFF.

V is TRBV4-3 and J is TRBJ2-3; no firm D call. The CDR3 has 15 amino acids. V was trimmed by 1 base and J by 0 bases, leaving 8 bases between them. Looked up from germline, CDR1 is LGHNA and CDR2 is YSLEER. The CDR3 loop reads CASSQGVSSTDTQYF. In DNA form, the CDR3 reads TGCGCCAGCAGCCAAGGCGTATCCAGCACAGATACGCAGTATTTT.

The chain joins TRBV19 to TRBJ1-6, with D perhaps matching TRBD1 (6 bases). CDR1 LNHDA and CDR2 SQIVND come from the germline V gene (reference sequence). The CDR3 covers 13 residues. V shed 0 bases and J shed 13 bases, with 10 bases lying between them. The DNA for the CDR3 is TGTGCCAGTAGTATAGACAGGGGCTCTCCCCTCCACTTT. Amino acids: CASSIDRGSPLHF.

The rearrangement uses TRBV30 and TRBJ1-4; TRBD1 matches 7 bases. V shed 4 bases, J shed 8 bases, and the junction held 16 bases outside the gene matches. Germline loops: CDR1 GTSNPN, CDR2 SVGIG (reference sequence). The CDR3 extends over 16 amino acids. The CDR3 DNA sequence: TGTGCCTGGACCCCGGGGGACAGCTCATTCGGGGAAAAACTGTTTTTT. As protein: CAWTPGDSSFGEKLFF.

This chain connects TRBV5-4 to TRBJ2-3, with TRBD2 matching 13 bases. Losses at the gene ends were 1 base for V and 2 bases for J; bases not matched to a gene: 4. Germline V CDR1 and CDR2: SGHNT, YYREEE (reference sequence). The CDR3 contains 17 residues. CDR3: CASSLLGLAGPTDTQYF. In nucleotides, the CDR3 is TGTGCCAGCAGCTTGTTGGGACTAGCGGGACCCACAGATACGCAGTATTTT. The variable domain in full, with the rest retrieved from reference TRBV5-4 and TRBJ2-3, is ETGVTQSPTHLIKTRGQQVTLRCSSQSGHNTVSWYQQALGQGPQFIFQYYREEENGRGNFPPRFSGLQFPNYSSELNVNALELDDSALYLCASSLLGLAGPTDTQYFGPGTRLTVL.

The CDR3 sequence is CASSQLSGSGNTIYF. The CDR3 nucleotides are TGTGCCAGCAGCCAACTGTCGGGCTCTGGAAACACCATATATTTT. The chain couples TRBV3-1 (or the pseudogene TRBV3-2) to TRBJ1-3; D is ambiguous. Germline values: CDR1 LGHDT, CDR2 YNNKEL (reference sequence). Trimming took 2 bases from V and 0 from J, leaving 8 bases between them. The CDR3 consists of 15 residues.

This chain connects TRBV16 to TRBJ2-7; 7 bases are shared with TRBD2. In germline, CDR1 is KGHSY, CDR2 FQNENV. The CDR3 covers 16 residues. V shed 0 bases, J shed 2 bases, and the junction held 7 bases outside the gene matches. CDR3 DNA sequence: TGTGCCAGCAGCCAATCGCAAAGCGGGACGACCTACGAGCAGTACGTC. It is translated as CASSQSQSGTTYEQYV.

J is TRBJ2-7 and V is TRBV11-2, with D possibly matching TRBD2 (6 bases). The CDR3 has 16 amino acids. Trimming took off 2 bases at V and 7 bases at J, with 21 bases between the two ends. The germline gives CDR1 SGHAT, CDR2 FQNNGV. CDR3 sequence: CASSLWDPAGPGEQYV. In nucleotides, the CDR3 is TGTGCCAGCAGCTTATGGGACCCAGCGGGCCCGGGTGAGCAGTACGTC.

This chain connects TRBV7-2 to TRBJ1-1, with D unclear. With 3 bases removed from V and 4 bases from J, the gap between germline ends came to 15 bases. Per germline, CDR1 SGHTA and CDR2 FQGNSA. The CDR3 is 15 residues long. CDR3 nucleotides: TGTGCCAGCAGCTTGTATTCTCTGAGTGGCACTGAAGCTTTCTTT. The encoded protein is CASSLYSLSGTEAFF.

The rearrangement links TRBV15 to TRBJ2-1, with TRBD2 identical over 7 bases. Germline V gives CDR1 LNHNV, CDR2 YYDKDF (reference sequence). V lost 0 bases, J lost 0 bases, and 14 bases stayed unmatched. The CDR3 has 20 residues. The CDR3 loop is CATSRDRLAANYSSYNEQFF. The CDR3 bases are TGTGCCACCAGCAGAGATCGGCTAGCGGCAAATTACAGCTCCTACAATGAGCAGTTCTTC.

This chain connects TRBV5-1 to TRBJ2-2; maybe TRBD2 (6 bases). V was shortened by 4 bases and J by 4 bases, with 14 bases between the two germline ends. This CDR3 comprises 15 residues. Germline CDR1 and CDR2: SGHRS and YFSETQ. Here the CDR3 reads CASSLREGGTGELFF. Here the CDR3 DNA reads TGCGCCAGCAGCCTCCGTGAGGGAGGCACCGGGGAGCTGTTTTTT.

This chain joins TRBV7-8 and TRBJ2-2; a weak D match, TRBD2 (5 bases). The CDR3 contains 14 residues. Trimming left V 4 bases short and J 6 bases short, with 12 bases between. Looked up from germline, CDR1 is SGHVS and CDR2 is FQNEAQ. The CDR3 reads CASSSLLVPGELFF. The CDR3 bases are TGTGCCAGCAGCTCACTACTAGTTCCCGGGGAGCTGTTTTTT.

The V gene is TRBV15, the J gene TRBJ2-2, with TRBD1 matching over 7 bases. CDR1 and CDR2 from the germline V gene are LNHNV and YYDKDF (reference sequence). V shed 4 bases and J 1 base; nucleotides not matched to a gene: 6. CDR3 length: 16 amino acids. CDR3 sequence reads: CATSTMTGWNTGELFF. The CDR3 DNA sequence: TGTGCCACCAGCACCATGACAGGGTGGAACACCGGGGAGCTGTTTTTT.

The chain recombines TRBV6-2 or TRBV6-3 with TRBJ1-2, with D perhaps matching TRBD1 (6 bases). V lost 5 bases to trimming and J lost 8 bases, with 15 bases between them. This CDR3 is built from 13 residues. Per the germline V gene, CDR1 is MNHEY and CDR2 is SVGEGT. CDR3 DNA: TGTGCCAGCAGTCCAGGGGTAAACTGGGGCTACACCTTC. Amino acid sequence: CASSPGVNWGYTF.

The rearrangement links TRBV4-1 to TRBJ2-2, with 7 bases aligning to TRBD2. After removal of 2 bases from V and 1 base from J, the junction contained 7 bases not matched to a gene. Germline V gives CDR1 MGHRA, CDR2 YSYEKL. The CDR3 extends over 17 amino acids. The DNA for the CDR3 is TGCGCCAGCAGCCAAATGATGTCTAGCGGGAACACCGGGGAGCTGTTTTTT. It translates to CASSQMMSSGNTGELFF.

The CDR3 nucleotides read TGCAGCGTAGCTCAACTTAACAGGGGGTTCGTTTCAGATACGCAGTATTTT. Its protein product is CSVAQLNRGFVSDTQYF. J is TRBJ2-3 and V is TRBV29-1, with 8 bases matching TRBD1. Germline CDR1 reads SQVTM; CDR2 reads ANQGSEA. The junction had 18 bases not matched to a gene; V was cut back by 6 bases and J by 4 bases. CDR3 length: 17 amino acids.

The CDR3 DNA follows: TGTGCCAGCAGCTTGCAGGCAGGGGTCAATGAGCAGTTCTTC. Translated: CASSLQAGVNEQFF. This chain joins TRBV5-5 and TRBJ2-1, with a possible D match to TRBD1 (6 bases). V shed 1 base and J shed 6 bases, with 11 bases lying between them. Per germline, CDR1 SGHKS and CDR2 YYEKEE (reference sequence). The CDR3 is 14 amino acids. The full variable domain, in which reference TRBV5-5 and TRBJ2-1 provide the parts outside the CDR3, is DAGVTQSPTHLIKTRGQQVTLRCSPISGHKSVSWYQQVLGQGPQFIFQYYEKEERGRGNFPDRFSARQFPNYSSELNVNALLLGDSALYLCASSLQAGVNEQFFGPGTRLTVL.

The chain uses TRBV5-6 and TRBJ2-5, with a possible D match to TRBD2 (6 bases). Looked up from germline, CDR1 is SGHDT and CDR2 is YYEEEE. The V and J ends lost 1 base and 5 bases respectively, with 12 bases between them. The CDR3 is 14 amino acids. The CDR3 DNA reads as TGTGCCAGCAGCTTGAGTCCTAGCGAGGAGACCCAGTACTTC. Protein product: CASSLSPSEETQYF.

The chain employs TRBV10-2 and TRBJ1-2; 7 bases map to TRBD1. With V trimmed by 3 bases and J by 8 bases, 15 bases remained unmatched. The CDR3 is 16 residues long. In germline, CDR1 is WSHSY, CDR2 SAAADI. The CDR3 loop is CASSEILGQVPSGYTF. The DNA of the CDR3 is TGCGCCAGCAGTGAAATTCTTGGACAGGTGCCGAGCGGCTACACCTTC.

This chain joins TRBV6-6 and TRBJ2-5, with 15 bases that match TRBD2. This CDR3 has 17 residues. The junction had 10 bases not matched to a gene; V was cut back by 5 bases and J by 6 bases. Germline loops: CDR1 MNHNY, CDR2 SVGAGI (reference sequence). This CDR3 is CASSPPGLAGGGKTQYF. The CDR3 region has the DNA TGTGCCAGCAGTCCCCCGGGACTAGCGGGAGGAGGGAAGACCCAGTACTTC.

The gene calls are TRBV4-1 and TRBJ1-4, with D unclear. The germline V and J ends were trimmed by 0 bases and 8 bases, with 16 bases remaining between them. This CDR3 is 16 amino acids long. Germline assignment: CDR1 MGHRA and CDR2 YSYEKL. CDR3 sequence (DNA): TGCGCCAGCAGCCAAGATTCGGGCTCAGGAGGGGAAAAACTGTTTTTT. Its translation is CASSQDSGSGGEKLFF.

The chain uses TRBV25-1 and TRBJ1-2, with 12 bases lining up with TRBD1. The CDR3 is 18 amino acids. The V and J ends lost 3 bases and 5 bases, in that order; junction bases with no gene match: 13. Germline CDR1 and CDR2: MGHDK and SYGVNS. The CDR3 reads CASSEDGTGGRRDYGYTF. CDR3 sequence (DNA): TGTGCCAGCAGTGAGGACGGGACAGGGGGCCGGCGGGATTATGGCTACACCTTC.

CDR3 loop: CASSLQGDTEAFF. For the CDR3, the DNA is TGTGCCAGCAGCTTACAGGGGGACACTGAAGCTTTCTTT. The rearrangement joins TRBV5-8 to TRBJ1-1, with 8 bases identical to TRBD1. Germline V lookup: CDR1 SGHTS, CDR2 YDEGEE. Trimming removed 2 bases from V and 3 bases from J; junction bases left unmatched: 0. This CDR3 region has 13 residues.